Listed below are T cell receptor beta chains from one sample, sequenced in a study of T-cell reconstitution after alpha-beta-depleted transplantation in children. TCRdb reprocessed the PCR reads via MiXCR and lists one record per CDR3 protein. This table holds about 470,000 distinct CDR3 sequences, 43% found once. Sequenced here: PBMCs, sampled before TCRalphabeta/CD19-depleted stem cell transplant. All receptors derive from a girl aged 2 to 10 with aplastic anemia, due to receive a stem cell transplant. Each CDR3 is given without its conserved first and last residue. Some rows mark clone size as missing; the rest say once, few, many or name a class of expanded clone.

>TRBV12-3/TRBV12-4|few|TRBJ1-5
ASSTRGNQPQH
>TRBV7-9|-|TRBJ2-7
ASTDGTGVFEQY
>TRBV7-2|-|TRBJ2-3
ASSLYRVTDTQY
>TRBV7-9|-|TRBJ2-7
AMGPGVVLATYEQY
>TRBV7-8|-|TRBJ2-7
ASSSRTGLRYEQY
>TRBV2|many|TRBJ2-1
ASSEKGLGYEQF
>TRBV6-1|-|TRBJ2-5
ASSPRTVSQETQY
>TRBV24-1|-|TRBJ2-1
ATSGGRLYDEQF
>TRBV20-1|-|TRBJ2-3
SARSTTDTQY
>TRBV6-1|-|TRBJ1-2
ASAPLDVSYGYT
>TRBV7-2|many|TRBJ2-3
ASSKGLARTDTQY
>TRBV27|-|TRBJ2-7
ASSRRQGSYEQY
>TRBV7-3|-|TRBJ2-5
ASSPGWGTETQY
>TRBV6-2/TRBV6-3|-|TRBJ2-1
ASSFVAGGPYNEQF
>TRBV20-1|-|TRBJ1-1
SAKGAF
>TRBV24-1|-|TRBJ2-1
ATSEGFLADEQF
>TRBV10-3|once|TRBJ2-3
AISESGQPTQY
>TRBV6-1|-|TRBJ2-3
ASGGERGASTDTQY
>TRBV12-3/TRBV12-4|-|TRBJ2-3
ASRANDFTTQY
>TRBV3-1|-|TRBJ2-3
ASSQSSGQLGTQY
>TRBV7-9|few|TRBJ2-7
ASSSRTSGSYPYEQY
>TRBV7-9|-|TRBJ2-5
ASSLAGPREETQY
>TRBV5-1|-|TRBJ1-5
ASSYNPGDQPQH